The 6 T cell receptor beta chains below come from one sample, sequenced in a study of vaccination and CD4 T cells after COVID-19. Indicated treatment: approximately 10-day PBMC culture with coronavirus spike peptide pools or control peptides (ViraFEST assay). What these receptors recognize is not known. Oncomine TCR Beta short-read sequencing was applied to DNA from cultured CD4+ T cells. TCRdb independently ran MiXCR on the PCR reads; one entry per CDR3 protein. The data show some 11,000 distinct CDR3 sequences, 41% seen once. Sequencing input: CD4+ T cells from blood, cultured in vitro. The receptors were gathered from a human donor who had recovered from COVID-19.

This clonotype was detected only a few times. The chain is built from TRBV6-2 or TRBV6-3 and TRBJ2-1; 8 positions agree with TRBD2. V lost 8 bases and J lost 7; bases outside the gene matches: 13. From germline, CDR1 is MNHEY and CDR2 SVGEGT. This CDR3 is built from 15 residues. CDR3 loop: CASHTQSGRGNEQFF. CDR3 DNA sequence: TGTGCCAGCCACACCCAAAGCGGGAGAGGGAATGAGCAGTTCTTC.

DNA of the CDR3: TGTGCCAGTAGTATAGCCCCAGATCCATGGGTAGTCAATGAGCAGTTCTTC. This gives the protein CASSIAPDPWVVNEQFF. This rearrangement joins TRBV19 to TRBJ2-1, with D hard to call. This CDR3 is 17 amino acids long. CDR1 is LNHDA, CDR2 SQIVND, per germline (reference sequence). V was shortened by 1 base and J by 6 bases, with 19 bases between the two germline ends.

The chain joins TRBV7-3 to TRBJ2-2; no firm D call. Trimming left V 4 bases short and J 1 base short, with 7 bases between. The CDR3 is made up of 14 amino acids. Per germline, CDR1 SGHTA and CDR2 FQGTGA. The CDR3 protein is CASSWGGNTGELFF. The CDR3 DNA sequence: TGTGCCAGCAGCTGGGGTGGGAACACCGGGGAGCTGTTTTTT. The full variable domain, its missing parts supplied by reference TRBV7-3 and TRBJ2-2, is GAGVSQTPSNKVTEKGKYVELRCDPISGHTALYWYRQSLGQGPEFLIYFQGTGAADDSGLPNDRFFAVRPEGSVSTLKIQRTERGDSAVYLCASSWGGNTGELFFGEGSRLTVL.

This clonotype was detected only once. The V gene is TRBV9, the J gene TRBJ1-1; D unclear. Between the trimmed V and J ends, which lost 1 base and 1 base, there was a span of 5 bases. Germline V CDR1 and CDR2: SGDLS, YYNGEE. The CDR3 is 13 amino acids. For the CDR3, the DNA is TGTGCCAGCAGCGTATCCCAGAACACTGAAGCTTTCTTT. Protein: CASSVSQNTEAFF.

The genes are TRBV28 and TRBJ1-2; D is perhaps TRBD1 (6 bases). The CDR3 extends over 13 amino acids. Germline CDR1 is MDHEN and CDR2 is SYDVKM. V was clipped by 6 bases and J by 6 bases, with 14 bases between them. The CDR3 nucleotides are TGTGCCAGCAGAGGGGGAAGGGGCAATGGCTACACCTTC. It yields the protein CASRGGRGNGYTF.

This chain uses TRBV7-2 with TRBJ1-1; D is uncertain. Germline V gene sequence: CDR1 SGHTA, CDR2 FQGNSA. The germline V and J ends were trimmed by 2 bases and 0 bases, with 13 bases remaining between them. This CDR3 region has 16 residues. The CDR3 DNA sequence: TGTGCCAGCAGCTTAAGGCGGCGGGGAGTGAACACTGAAGCTTTCTTT. Amino acid sequence: CASSLRRRGVNTEAFF. The variable domain in full, completed from reference TRBV7-2 and TRBJ1-1, reads GAGVSQSPSNKVTEKGKDVELRCDPISGHTALYWYRQSLGQGLEFLIYFQGNSAPDKSGLPSDRFSAERTGGSVSTLTIQRTQQEDSAVYLCASSLRRRGVNTEAFFGQGTRLTVV.